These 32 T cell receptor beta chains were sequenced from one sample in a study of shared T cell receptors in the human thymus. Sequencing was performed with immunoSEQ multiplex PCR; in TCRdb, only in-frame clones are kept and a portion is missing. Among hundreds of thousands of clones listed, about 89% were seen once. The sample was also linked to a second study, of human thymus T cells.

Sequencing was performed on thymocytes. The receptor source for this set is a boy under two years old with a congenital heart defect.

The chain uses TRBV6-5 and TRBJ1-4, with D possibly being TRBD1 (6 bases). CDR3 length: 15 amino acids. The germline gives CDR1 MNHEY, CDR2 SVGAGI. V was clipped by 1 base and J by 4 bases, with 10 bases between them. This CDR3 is CASSYWDIFNEKLFF. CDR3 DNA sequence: TGTGCCAGCAGTTACTGGGACATCTTTAATGAAAAACTGTTTTTT.

CDR3 sequence (DNA): TGTGCCAGCAGCTTAGCGCTGGGGGGAGATATGGATATCGGCAATCAGCCCCAGCATTTT. Encoded protein: CASSLALGGDMDIGNQPQHF. The chain employs TRBV7-8 and TRBJ1-5; tentative D call: TRBD1 (5 bases). CDR1 and CDR2 (germline): SGHVS, FQNEAQ. Trimming cost V 0 bases and J 2 bases, with 23 bases left between them. The CDR3 is 20 residues long.

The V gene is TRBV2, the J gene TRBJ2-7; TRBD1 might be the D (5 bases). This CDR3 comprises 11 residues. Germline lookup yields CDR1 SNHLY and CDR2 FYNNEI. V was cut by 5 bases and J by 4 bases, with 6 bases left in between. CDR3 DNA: TGTGCCAGCAGTCCAGGGTACGAGCAGTACTTC. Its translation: CASSPGYEQYF. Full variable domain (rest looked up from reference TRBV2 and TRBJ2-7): EPEVTQTPSHQVTQMGQEVILRCVPISNHLYFYWYRQILGQKVEFLVSFYNNEISEKSEIFDDQFSVERPDGSNFTLKIRSTKLEDSAMYFCASSPGYEQYFGPGTRLTVT.

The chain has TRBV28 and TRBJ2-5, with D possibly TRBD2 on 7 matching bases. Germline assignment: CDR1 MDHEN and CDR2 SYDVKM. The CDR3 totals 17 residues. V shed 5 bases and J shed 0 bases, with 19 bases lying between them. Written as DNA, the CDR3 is TGTGCCAGCAGTGAGGACAGTAGCGGGTTAAACCAAGAGACCCAGTACTTC. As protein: CASSEDSSGLNQETQYF.

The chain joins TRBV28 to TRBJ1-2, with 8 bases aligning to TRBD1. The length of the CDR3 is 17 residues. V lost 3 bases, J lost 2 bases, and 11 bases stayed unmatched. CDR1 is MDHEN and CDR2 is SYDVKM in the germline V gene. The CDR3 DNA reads TGTGCCAGCAGTTTTCTACCCACGACAGGGGAGAACTATGGCTACACCTTC. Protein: CASSFLPTTGENYGYTF.

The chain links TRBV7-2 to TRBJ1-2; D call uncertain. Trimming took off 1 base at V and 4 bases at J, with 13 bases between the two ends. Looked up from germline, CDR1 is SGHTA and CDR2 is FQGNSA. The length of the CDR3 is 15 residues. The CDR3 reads CASSLVVGKTYGYTF. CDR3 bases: TGTGCCAGCAGCTTAGTCGTCGGGAAAACCTATGGCTACACCTTC.

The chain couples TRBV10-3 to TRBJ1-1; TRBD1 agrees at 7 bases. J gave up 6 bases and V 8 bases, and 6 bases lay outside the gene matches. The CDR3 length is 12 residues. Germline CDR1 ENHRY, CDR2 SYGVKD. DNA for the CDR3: TGTGCCATCCAAGCTACAGGGGCTGAAGCTTTCTTT. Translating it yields CAIQATGAEAFF.

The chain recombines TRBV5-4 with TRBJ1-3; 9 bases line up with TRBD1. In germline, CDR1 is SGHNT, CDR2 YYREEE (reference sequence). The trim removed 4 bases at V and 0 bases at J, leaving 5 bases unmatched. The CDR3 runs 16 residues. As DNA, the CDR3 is TGTGCCAGCAGCGTACCGGGACAGGGCTCTGGAAACACCATATATTTT. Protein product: CASSVPGQGSGNTIYF.

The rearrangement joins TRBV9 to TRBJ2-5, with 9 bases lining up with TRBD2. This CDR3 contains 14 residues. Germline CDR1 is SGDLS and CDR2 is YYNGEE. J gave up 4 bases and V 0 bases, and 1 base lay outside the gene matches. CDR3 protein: CASSVEGLAETQYF. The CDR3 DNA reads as TGTGCCAGCAGCGTAGAGGGACTAGCAGAGACCCAGTACTTC.

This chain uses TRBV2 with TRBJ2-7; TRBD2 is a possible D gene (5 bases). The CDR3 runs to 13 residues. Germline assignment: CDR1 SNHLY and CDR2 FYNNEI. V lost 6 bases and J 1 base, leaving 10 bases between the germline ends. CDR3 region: CASSGRDSYEQYF. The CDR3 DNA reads TGTGCCAGCAGCGGACGGGATTCCTACGAGCAGTACTTC.

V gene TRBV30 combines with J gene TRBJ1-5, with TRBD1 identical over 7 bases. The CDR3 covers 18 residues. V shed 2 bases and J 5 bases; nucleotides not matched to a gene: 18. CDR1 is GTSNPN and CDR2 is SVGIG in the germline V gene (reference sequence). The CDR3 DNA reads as TGTGCCTGGAGTCGCTACAGGGGCGGGGTGGATCTGGATCAGCCCCAGCATTTT. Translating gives CAWSRYRGGVDLDQPQHF.

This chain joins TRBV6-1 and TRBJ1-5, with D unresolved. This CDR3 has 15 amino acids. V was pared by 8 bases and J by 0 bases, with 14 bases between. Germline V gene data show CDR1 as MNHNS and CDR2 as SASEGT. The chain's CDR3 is CASLGPFNSNQPQHF. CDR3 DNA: TGTGCCAGCTTGGGCCCGTTCAATAGCAATCAGCCCCAGCATTTT.

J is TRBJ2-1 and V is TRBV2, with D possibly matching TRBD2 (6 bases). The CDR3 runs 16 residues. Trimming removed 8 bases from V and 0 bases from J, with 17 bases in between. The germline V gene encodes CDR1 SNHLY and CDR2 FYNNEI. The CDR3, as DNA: TGTGCCAGCCTAACTGCCGGGAGTAGCTCCTACAATGAGCAGTTCTTC. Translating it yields CASLTAGSSSYNEQFF.

Here the CDR3 reads CASSQHGTSGTNEQFF. As DNA, the CDR3 is TGCGCCAGCAGCCAACACGGGACTAGCGGGACCAATGAGCAGTTCTTC. The gene calls are TRBV4-3 and TRBJ2-1; the match to TRBD2 covers 13 bases. This CDR3 is 16 amino acids long. The V gene's germline CDR1 is LGHNA and CDR2 YSLEER. V lost 2 bases and J lost 6; bases outside the gene matches: 4.

The CDR3 coding sequence is TGCGCCAGCAGCCCGGACTCGGGCAGCACAGATACGCAGTATTTT. As protein: CASSPDSGSTDTQYF. The chain employs TRBV4-1 and TRBJ2-3, with D perhaps TRBD2 (5 bases). V was shortened by 4 bases and J by 0 bases, with 11 bases between the two germline ends. This CDR3 region has 15 residues. In germline, CDR1 is MGHRA, CDR2 YSYEKL.

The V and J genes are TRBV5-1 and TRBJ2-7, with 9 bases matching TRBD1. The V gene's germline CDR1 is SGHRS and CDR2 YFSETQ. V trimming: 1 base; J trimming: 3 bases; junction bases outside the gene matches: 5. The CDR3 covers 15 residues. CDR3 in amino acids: CASSLRTGADYEQYF. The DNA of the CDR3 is TGCGCCAGCAGCTTGAGGACAGGGGCAGACTACGAGCAGTACTTC.

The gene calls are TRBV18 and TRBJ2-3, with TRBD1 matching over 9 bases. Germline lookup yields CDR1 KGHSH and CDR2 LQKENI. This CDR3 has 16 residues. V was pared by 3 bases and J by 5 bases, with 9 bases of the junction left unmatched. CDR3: CASSPAGDRVLDTQYF. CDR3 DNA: TGTGCCAGCTCACCGGCTGGGGACAGGGTCCTAGATACGCAGTATTTT.

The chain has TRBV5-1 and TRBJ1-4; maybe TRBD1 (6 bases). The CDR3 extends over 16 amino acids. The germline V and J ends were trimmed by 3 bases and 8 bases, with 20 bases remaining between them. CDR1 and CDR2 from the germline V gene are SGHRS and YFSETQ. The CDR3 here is CASSSNSTGYREKLFF. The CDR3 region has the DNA TGCGCCAGCAGCTCAAACTCAACAGGGTATAGAGAAAAACTGTTTTTT.

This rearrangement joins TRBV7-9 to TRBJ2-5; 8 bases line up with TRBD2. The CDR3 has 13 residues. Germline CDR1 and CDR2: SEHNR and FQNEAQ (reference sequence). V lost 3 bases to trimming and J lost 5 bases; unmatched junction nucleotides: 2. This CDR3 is CASSFGGAETQYF. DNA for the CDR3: TGTGCCAGCAGCTTCGGGGGGGCGGAGACCCAGTACTTC.

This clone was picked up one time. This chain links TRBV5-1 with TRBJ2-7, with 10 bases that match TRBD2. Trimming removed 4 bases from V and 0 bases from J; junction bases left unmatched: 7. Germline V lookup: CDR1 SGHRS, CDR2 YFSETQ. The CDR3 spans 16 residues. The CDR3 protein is CASSAWTSGYSYEQYF. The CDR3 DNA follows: TGCGCCAGCAGCGCCTGGACTAGCGGATACTCCTACGAGCAGTACTTC.

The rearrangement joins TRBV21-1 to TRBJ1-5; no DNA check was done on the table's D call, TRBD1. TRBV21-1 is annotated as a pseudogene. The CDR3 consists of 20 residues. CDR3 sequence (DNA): TGTGCCAGCAGCAACCCGACCGGGACACCGACCGTGTATAGCAATCAGCCCCAGCATTTT. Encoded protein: CASSNPTGTPTVYSNQPQHF.

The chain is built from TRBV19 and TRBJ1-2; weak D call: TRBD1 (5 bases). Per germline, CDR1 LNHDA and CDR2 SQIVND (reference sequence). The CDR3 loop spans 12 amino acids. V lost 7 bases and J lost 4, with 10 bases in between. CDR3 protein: CASTRGVYGYTF. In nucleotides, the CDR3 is TGTGCCAGTACTCGGGGGGTCTATGGCTACACCTTC.

DNA for the CDR3: TGTGCCAGCAGAACGAACGGGACAGGGGGCTGGTATTCACCCCTCCACTTT. Translated, it gives CASRTNGTGGWYSPLHF. V and J are TRBV7-3 and TRBJ1-6, with 12 bases aligning to TRBD1. Germline V CDR1 and CDR2: SGHTA, FQGTGA. This CDR3 comprises 17 residues. The J segment lost 8 bases and the V segment lost 6 bases, leaving 11 bases of the junction unmatched.

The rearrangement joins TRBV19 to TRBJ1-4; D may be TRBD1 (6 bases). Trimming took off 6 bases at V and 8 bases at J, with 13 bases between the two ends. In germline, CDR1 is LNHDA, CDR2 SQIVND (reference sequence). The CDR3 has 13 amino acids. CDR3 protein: CASRGGAGEKLFF. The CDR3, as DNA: TGTGCCAGTAGAGGGGGGGCCGGGGAAAAACTGTTTTTT. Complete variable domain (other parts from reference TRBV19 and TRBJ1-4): DGGITQSPKYLFRKEGQNVTLSCEQNLNHDAMYWYRQDPGQGLRLIYYSQIVNDFQKGDIAEGYSVSREKKESFPLTVTSAQKNPTAFYLCASRGGAGEKLFFGSGTQLSVL.

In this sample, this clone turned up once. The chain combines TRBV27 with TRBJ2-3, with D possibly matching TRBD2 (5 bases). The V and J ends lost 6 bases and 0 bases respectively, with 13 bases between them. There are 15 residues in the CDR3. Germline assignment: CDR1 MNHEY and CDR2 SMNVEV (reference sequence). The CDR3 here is CASRLRDLSTDTQYF. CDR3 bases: TGTGCCAGCAGACTGAGGGATCTAAGCACAGATACGCAGTATTTT.

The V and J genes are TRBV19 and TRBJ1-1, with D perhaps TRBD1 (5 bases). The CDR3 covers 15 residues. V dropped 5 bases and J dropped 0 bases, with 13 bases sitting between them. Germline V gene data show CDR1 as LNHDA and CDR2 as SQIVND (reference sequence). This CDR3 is CASSPDSFMNTEAFF. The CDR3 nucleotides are TGTGCCAGTAGTCCTGACAGTTTTATGAACACTGAAGCTTTCTTT. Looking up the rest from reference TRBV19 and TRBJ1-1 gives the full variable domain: DGGITQSPKYLFRKEGQNVTLSCEQNLNHDAMYWYRQDPGQGLRLIYYSQIVNDFQKGDIAEGYSVSREKKESFPLTVTSAQKNPTAFYLCASSPDSFMNTEAFFGQGTRLTVV.

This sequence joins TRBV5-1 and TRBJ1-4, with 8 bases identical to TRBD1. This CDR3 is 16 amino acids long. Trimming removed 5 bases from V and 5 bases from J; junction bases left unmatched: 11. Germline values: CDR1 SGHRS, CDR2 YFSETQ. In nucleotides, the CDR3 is TGCGCCAGCAGAAAAAACCCGGGACAGGAGAATGAAAAACTGTTTTTT. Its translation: CASRKNPGQENEKLFF.

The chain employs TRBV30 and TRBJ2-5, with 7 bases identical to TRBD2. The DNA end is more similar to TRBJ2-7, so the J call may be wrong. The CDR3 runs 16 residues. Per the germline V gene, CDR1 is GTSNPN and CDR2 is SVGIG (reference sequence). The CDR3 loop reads CAWRSGIPSGSYEQYF. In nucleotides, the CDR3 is TGTGCCTGGAGATCCGGGATCCCTAGCGGCTCCTACGAGCAGTACTTC.

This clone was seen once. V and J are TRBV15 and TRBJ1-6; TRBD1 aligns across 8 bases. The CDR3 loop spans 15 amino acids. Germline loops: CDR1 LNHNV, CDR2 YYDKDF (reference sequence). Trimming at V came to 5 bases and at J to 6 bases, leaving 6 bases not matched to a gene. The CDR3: CATSSRTGSNSPLHF. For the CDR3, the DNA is TGTGCCACCAGCTCACGGACAGGGAGTAATTCACCCCTCCACTTT.

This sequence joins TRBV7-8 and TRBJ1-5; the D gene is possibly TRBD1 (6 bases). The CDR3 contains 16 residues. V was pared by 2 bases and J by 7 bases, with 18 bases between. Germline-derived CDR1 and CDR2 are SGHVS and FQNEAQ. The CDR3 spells CASSLWAQQGDQPQHF. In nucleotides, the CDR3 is TGTGCCAGCAGCTTATGGGCCCAACAGGGCGACCAGCCCCAGCATTTT.

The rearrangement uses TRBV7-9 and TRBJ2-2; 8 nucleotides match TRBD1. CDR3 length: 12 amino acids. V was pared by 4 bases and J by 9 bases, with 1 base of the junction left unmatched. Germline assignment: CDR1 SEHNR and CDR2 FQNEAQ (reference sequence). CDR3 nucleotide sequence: TGTGCCAGCAGCTGGACAGGGAGGGAGCTGTTTTTT. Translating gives CASSWTGRELFF.

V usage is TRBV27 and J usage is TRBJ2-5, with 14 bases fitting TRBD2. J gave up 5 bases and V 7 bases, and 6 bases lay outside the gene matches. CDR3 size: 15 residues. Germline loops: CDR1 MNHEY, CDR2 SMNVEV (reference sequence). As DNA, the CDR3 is TGTGCCAGCAAAGGGACTAGCGGGAGAGAGGAGACCCAGTACTTC. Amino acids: CASKGTSGREETQYF.